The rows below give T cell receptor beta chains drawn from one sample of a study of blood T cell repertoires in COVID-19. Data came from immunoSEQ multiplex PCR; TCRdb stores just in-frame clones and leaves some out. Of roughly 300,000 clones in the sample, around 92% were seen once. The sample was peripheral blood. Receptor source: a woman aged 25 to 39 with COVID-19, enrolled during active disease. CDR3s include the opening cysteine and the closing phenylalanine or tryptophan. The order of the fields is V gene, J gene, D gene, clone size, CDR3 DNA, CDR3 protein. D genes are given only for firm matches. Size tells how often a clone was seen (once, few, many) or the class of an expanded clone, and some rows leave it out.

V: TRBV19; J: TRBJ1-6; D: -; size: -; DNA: TGTGCCAGTAGTATATTGGGGACTGCCGCTTCACCCCTCCACTTT; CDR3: CASSILGTAASPLHF
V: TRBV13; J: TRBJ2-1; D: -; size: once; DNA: TGTGCCAGCAGCTTAGGCAGGAGCGGTAATGAGCAGTTCTTC; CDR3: CASSLGRSGNEQFF
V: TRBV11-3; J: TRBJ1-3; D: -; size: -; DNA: TGTGCCAGCAGCTTGACAGTCTTTTCTGGAAACACCATATATTTT; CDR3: CASSLTVFSGNTIYF
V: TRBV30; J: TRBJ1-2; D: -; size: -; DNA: TGTGCCTGGAGTGCGACAGTGATCCACTATGGCTACACCTTC; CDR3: CAWSATVIHYGYTF
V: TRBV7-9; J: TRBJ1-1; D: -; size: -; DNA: TGTGCCAGCAGCTACTCAGGGTTGAACACTGAAGCTTTCTTT; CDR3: CASSYSGLNTEAFF
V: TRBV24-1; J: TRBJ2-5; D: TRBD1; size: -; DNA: TGTGCCACCAGTGAGGGGACAGGGGAGCGTGAGACCCAGTACTTC; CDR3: CATSEGTGERETQYF
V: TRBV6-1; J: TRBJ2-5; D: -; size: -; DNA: TGTGCCAGCAGTGCTCTTAGCGTGCTAGACCAAGAGACCCAGTACTTC; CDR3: CASSALSVLDQETQYF
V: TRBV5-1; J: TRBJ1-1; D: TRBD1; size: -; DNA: TGCGCCAGCAGCGGTTCCGGGACAGGTTTCCTTTCGAACACTGAAGCTTTCTTT; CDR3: CASSGSGTGFLSNTEAFF
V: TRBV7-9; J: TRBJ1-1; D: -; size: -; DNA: TGTGCCAGCAGCAACCGGGGAGGTGTAACTGAAGCTTTCTTT; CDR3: CASSNRGGVTEAFF
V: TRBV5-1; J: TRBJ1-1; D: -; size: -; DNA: TGCGCCAGCAGCCTAACAGGGTCGAGGAACACTGAAGCTTTCTTT; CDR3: CASSLTGSRNTEAFF
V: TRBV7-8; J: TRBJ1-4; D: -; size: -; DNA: TGTGCCAGCAGTCTTAGTGTTGAAAAACTGTTTTTT; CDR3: CASSLSVEKLFF
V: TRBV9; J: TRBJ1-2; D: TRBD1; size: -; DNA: TGTGCCAGCAGCGCAGTAGAACAGGGGGCCTATGGCTACACCTTC; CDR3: CASSAVEQGAYGYTF
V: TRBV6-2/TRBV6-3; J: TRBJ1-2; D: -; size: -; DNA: TGTGCCAGCAGTTACTCGTCTCGTCCACAAACCGCCTCCAGGCGTAACTATGGCTACACCTTC; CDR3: CASSYSSRPQTASRRNYGYTF
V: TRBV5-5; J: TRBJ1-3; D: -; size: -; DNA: TGTGCCAGCAGCTTGGCCGCAGATTATGCTGGAAACACCATATATTTT; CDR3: CASSLAADYAGNTIYF
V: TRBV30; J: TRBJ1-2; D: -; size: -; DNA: TGTGCCTGGGAGGGCCCGTCGGACAGCTATGGCTACACCTTC; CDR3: CAWEGPSDSYGYTF
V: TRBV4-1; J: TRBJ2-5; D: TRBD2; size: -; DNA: TGCGCCAGCAGCTACACTCTAGCGGGGGGGAGGGAGACCCAGTACTTC; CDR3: CASSYTLAGGRETQYF
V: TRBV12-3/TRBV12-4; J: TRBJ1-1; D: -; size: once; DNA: TGTGCCAGCAGTCGGGGTGAATCTGAAGCTTTCTTT; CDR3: CASSRGESEAFF
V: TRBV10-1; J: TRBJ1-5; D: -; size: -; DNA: TGCGCCAGCAAATCAGAGGGCTACGGAGGTGAGGGAGGACAGCCCCAGCATTTT; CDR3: CASKSEGYGGEGGQPQHF
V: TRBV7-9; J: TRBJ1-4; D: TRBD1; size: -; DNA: TGTGCCAGCAGCATGACAGGGGGTAATGAAAAACTGTTTTTT; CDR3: CASSMTGGNEKLFF
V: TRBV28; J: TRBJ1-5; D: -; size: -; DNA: TGTGCCAGCAGTTTTTGGCTTCTGAGGGTCAATGAGAATCAGCCCCAGCATTTT; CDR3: CASSFWLLRVNENQPQHF
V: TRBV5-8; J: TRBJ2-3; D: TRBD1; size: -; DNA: TGTGCCAGCAGCTTTCGGGACAGGCTGGATACGCAGTATTTT; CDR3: CASSFRDRLDTQYF
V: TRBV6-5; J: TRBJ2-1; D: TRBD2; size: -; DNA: TGTGCCAGCCGGGCCCAGACTAGCGGGGGCAATGAGCAGTTCTTC; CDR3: CASRAQTSGGNEQFF
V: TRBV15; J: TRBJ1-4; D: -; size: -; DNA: TGTGCCACCAGCAGAGCTTGGACAAACGGTCCAGATGAAAAACTGTTTTTT; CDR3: CATSRAWTNGPDEKLFF
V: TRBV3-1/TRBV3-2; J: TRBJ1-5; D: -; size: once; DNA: TGTGCCAGCAGCCACAGGGGTCAGCCCCAGCATTTT; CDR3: CASSHRGQPQHF
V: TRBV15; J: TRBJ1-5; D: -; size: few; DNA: TGTGCCACCAGCAGAGTGGCAGACAATCAGCCCCAGCATTTT; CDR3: CATSRVADNQPQHF
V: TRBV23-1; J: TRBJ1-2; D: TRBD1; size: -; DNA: TGCGCCAGCAGTCGTACCGGGACAGACTATGGCTACACCTTC; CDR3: CASSRTGTDYGYTF
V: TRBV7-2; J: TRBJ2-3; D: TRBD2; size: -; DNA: TGTGCCAGCAGCCCTCTAGGACTAGCGGGGGGCACAGATACGCAGTATTTT; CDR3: CASSPLGLAGGTDTQYF
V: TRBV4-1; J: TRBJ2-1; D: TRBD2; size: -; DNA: TGCGCCAGCAGCCACAGACTAGCGGGCGTTTACAATGAGCAGTTCTTC; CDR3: CASSHRLAGVYNEQFF
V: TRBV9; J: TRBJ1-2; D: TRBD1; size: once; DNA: TGTGCCAGCAGCGTATCCGGGACAGGGAACTATGGCTACACCTTC; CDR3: CASSVSGTGNYGYTF
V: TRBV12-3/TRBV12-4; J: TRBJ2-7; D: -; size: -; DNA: TGTGCCAGCAGCCAGGGGGGCGAGCAGTACTTC; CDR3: CASSQGGEQYF
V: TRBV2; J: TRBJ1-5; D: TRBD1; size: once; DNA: TGTGCCAGCAGTGGGGGACAGGGGTACAGCAATCAGCCCCAGCATTTT; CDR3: CASSGGQGYSNQPQHF
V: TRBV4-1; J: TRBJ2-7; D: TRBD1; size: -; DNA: TGCGCCAGCAGCCGCGAGGGGACAGCCTACGAGCAGTACTTC; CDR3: CASSREGTAYEQYF
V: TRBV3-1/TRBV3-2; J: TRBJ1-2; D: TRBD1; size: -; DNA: TGTGCCAGCAGCCTCGGGACAGGGCCCTATGGCTACACCTTC; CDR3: CASSLGTGPYGYTF
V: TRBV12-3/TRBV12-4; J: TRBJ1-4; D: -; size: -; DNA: TGTGCCAGCAGCGTGAGAAATGAAAAACTGTTTTTT; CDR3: CASSVRNEKLFF
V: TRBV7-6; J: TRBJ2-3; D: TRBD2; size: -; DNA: TGTGCCAGCAGCTTAGGACTAGCGGGGACCAGCACAGATACGCAGTATTTT; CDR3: CASSLGLAGTSTDTQYF
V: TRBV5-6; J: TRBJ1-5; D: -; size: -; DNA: TGTGCCAGCAGCTTGGCAGGCAGGAACCATCAGCCCCAGCATTTT; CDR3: CASSLAGRNHQPQHF
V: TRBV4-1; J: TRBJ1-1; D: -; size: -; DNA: TGCGCCAGCAGCCTTATCGGGGGGGCTACTGAAGCTTTCTTT; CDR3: CASSLIGGATEAFF
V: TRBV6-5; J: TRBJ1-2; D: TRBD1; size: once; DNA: TGTGCCAGCATTGGAACAGGGGGTAACCCCTATGGCTACACCTTC; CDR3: CASIGTGGNPYGYTF